This T cell receptor (beta chain) was found in a study of T cell repertoires in aging, cancer and after chemotherapy. About the study: Patients with glioblastoma brain tumors were sampled before and after temozolomide-based therapy. The whole study produced a dataset of roughly 8.8 million TCR reads.

TRB rearrangements spanning V, D and J were amplified using mixed TRB-A/B primers. One entry per CDR3 protein results from TCRdb running MiXCR on the multiplex PCR reads. The sample has a few hundred distinct CDR3 sequences, approximately 80% seen once; the top ten hold 20% to 25%. General study points: Healthy donors lost TCR diversity with age mainly through richness, cancer patients through richness and evenness. Untreated cancer patients had significantly lower blood TCR diversity than age-matched healthy donors.

This clonotype occurred a few times. Antigen unknown. The template was genomic DNA from peripheral blood, not RNA. This CDR3 comprises 13 residues. The germline CDR1 and CDR2 sequences are MNHNS and SASEGT. Trimming took off 3 bases at V and 2 bases at J, with 7 bases between the two ends. The sequenced sample was blood. The J gene is TRBJ1-2, the V gene TRBV6-1; the D gene is possibly TRBD1 (5 bases). This clonotype was obtained from a human donor with a solid tumor. CDR3 sequence: CASSDRENYGYTF. In DNA, the CDR3 is TGTGCCAGCAGTGACAGGGAAAACTATGGCTACACCTTC.